These T cell receptor beta chains were read from a single sample in a study of T cell repertoires in cytomegalovirus infection. Via MiXCR, TCRdb re-called the reads, giving one row per CDR3 protein. This repertoire shows around 100,000 distinct CDR3 sequences, 16% found once; its top ten account for more than 7%. Sequences were obtained from PBMCs. These receptors originate from a human donor in good health (CMV status not recorded). Some clones in this sample may be carry-over from other donors' samples. Both conserved end residues are part of each CDR3. The D gene is left open where the match is weak. Clone size is shown for a subset of rows, as once, few, many or a class of expanded clone.

d_gene,abundance,j_gene,v_gene,CDR3nt,CDR3aa
.,.,TRBJ1-1,TRBV20-1,TGCAGTGTCCCCGGCAGGACAAATGAAGCTTTCTTT,CSVPGRTNEAFF
TRBD1,many,TRBJ1-6,TRBV7-2,TGTGCCAGCAGCTTAGTGGGGACAGGGAAATCACCCCTCCACTTT,CASSLVGTGKSPLHF
.,few,TRBJ1-2,TRBV20-1,TGCAGTGCTAGAGATCAAGCCGATGGCTACACCTTC,CSARDQADGYTF
TRBD1,.,TRBJ2-5,TRBV7-2,TGTGCCAGCAGCTTTACTCCGGGACAGGGCTTAGAGACCCAGTACTTC,CASSFTPGQGLETQYF
.,many,TRBJ1-1,TRBV6-2/TRBV6-3,TGTGCCAGCAGCGAAGGGGCAAAAAACACTGAAGCTTTCTTT,CASSEGAKNTEAFF
.,.,TRBJ2-3,TRBV29-1,TGCAGCGTTGGTGGGGGGCTAAGCACAGATACGCAGTATTTT,CSVGGGLSTDTQYF
.,.,TRBJ2-2,TRBV19,TGTGCCAGTAGTATATCAGGGGGGGTAGCCGGGGAGCTGTTTTTT,CASSISGGVAGELFF
.,many,TRBJ2-7,TRBV7-9,TGTGCCAGCAGCGTCGGGACTTCTTCTTCCGAGCAGTACTTC,CASSVGTSSSEQYF
TRBD2,.,TRBJ2-2,TRBV7-7,TGTGCTAGCAGCTCCGGGGGGGCGACCGGGGAGCTGTTTTTT,CASSSGGATGELFF
.,.,TRBJ2-5,TRBV7-6,TGTGCCAGCAGCTTAAGTACGGAGACCCAGTACTTC,CASSLSTETQYF
.,many,TRBJ1-6,TRBV7-2,TGTGCCAGCCAGGGTTTTCGGAATTCACCCCTCCACTTT,CASQGFRNSPLHF
TRBD1,many,TRBJ1-4,TRBV7-2,TGTGCCAGCAGCATATACAGGGGAAGTGAAAAACTGTTTTTT,CASSIYRGSEKLFF
TRBD2,few,TRBJ2-3,TRBV20-1,TGCAGTGGGGAGCGCGGGGGGATAACAGATACGCAGTATTTT,CSGERGGITDTQYF
TRBD1,many,TRBJ2-1,TRBV6-2/TRBV6-3,TGTGCCAGCAGTTACTTAGGCAGGGGGCCCGATGAGCAGTTCTTC,CASSYLGRGPDEQFF
.,many,TRBJ2-4,TRBV7-2,TGTGCCAGCAGCTTAGGCTTAGCCAAAAACATTCAGTACTTC,CASSLGLAKNIQYF
TRBD2,many,TRBJ2-2,TRBV7-2,TGTGCCAGCAGCTTAAGGGAGGGCACCGGGGAGCTGTTTTTT,CASSLREGTGELFF
TRBD1,few,TRBJ2-6,TRBV3-1,TGTGCCAGCAGCCGACAGGGACAAAGCTCTGGGGCCAACGTCCTGACTTTC,CASSRQGQSSGANVLTF
.,.,TRBJ1-3,TRBV20-1,TGCAGTGCTAGAGCTGGAAACACCATATATTTT,CSARAGNTIYF
.,few,TRBJ2-7,TRBV20-1,TGCAGTGCTAGAGAAAGGGTTACCTACGAGCAGTACTTC,CSARERVTYEQYF
.,.,TRBJ2-5,TRBV14,TGTGCCAGCAGCCAAGATAAGCAGCGGCTCCTAGAGACCCAGTACTTC,CASSQDKQRLLETQYF
TRBD2,once,TRBJ2-1,TRBV20-1,TGCAGTGCCCCGACTAGCGGGGGGGCGTATGAGCAGTTCTTC,CSAPTSGGAYEQFF
.,.,TRBJ1-5,TRBV19,TGTGCCAGTACCCCGGACGGAGCTAATCAGCCCCAGCATTTT,CASTPDGANQPQHF
.,many,TRBJ1-4,TRBV4-2,TGTGCCAGCAGCCAAGATTCAGGCGGAGACCCAACTAATGAAAAACTGTTTTTT,CASSQDSGGDPTNEKLFF
TRBD1,few,TRBJ2-7,TRBV29-1,TGCAGCGTTGTGCGGGACAGGGGCACCTACGAGCAGTACTTC,CSVVRDRGTYEQYF